Listed here are 32 T cell receptor beta chains from one sample, sequenced in a study of OX40 agonist ivuxolimab in advanced cancers. Clones were read by immunoSEQ multiplex PCR, and TCRdb kept only the in-frame ones, dropping some. The sample records about 16,000 clones, roughly 84% being singletons. Sequenced here: CD4+ or CD8+ T cells sorted from blood, sampled in a trial of the OX40 agonist ivuxolimab. The origin of the receptors is an adult with an advanced solid tumor such as melanoma, head and neck, liver or kidney cancer.

The genes are TRBV9 and TRBJ2-3, with 10 bases matching TRBD2. The CDR3 is 16 amino acids. Germline-derived CDR1 and CDR2 are SGDLS and YYNGEE. V lost 4 bases, J lost 1 base, and 6 bases stayed unmatched. The CDR3 reads CASSPQTSGGTDTQYF. CDR3 DNA sequence: TGTGCCAGCAGCCCCCAAACTAGCGGGGGCACAGATACGCAGTATTTT.

This chain joins TRBV7-9 and TRBJ2-4, with 8 bases identical to TRBD1. CDR1 SEHNR and CDR2 FQNEAQ come from the germline V gene (reference sequence). The J segment lost 0 bases and the V segment lost 5 bases, leaving 6 bases of the junction unmatched. This CDR3 region has 16 residues. This chain's CDR3 is CASSNLQGVAKNIQYF. DNA for the CDR3: TGTGCCAGCAGCAACCTACAGGGGGTAGCCAAAAACATTCAGTACTTC.

This clone was recorded a few times. The rearrangement uses TRBV2 and TRBJ1-1, with 7 bases matching TRBD1. The trim removed 7 bases at V and 0 bases at J, leaving 8 bases unmatched. The CDR3 consists of 15 residues. Per germline, CDR1 SNHLY and CDR2 FYNNEI. The CDR3 DNA follows: TGTGCCAGCACCGGACAGGCGATGATGAACACTGAAGCTTTCTTT. Residues: CASTGQAMMNTEAFF.

This clone has only one observation. CDR3 loop: CASSLLAGANEQFF. In DNA form, the CDR3 reads TGTGCCAGCAGTTTACTAGCGGGAGCTAATGAGCAGTTCTTC. The gene calls are TRBV27 and TRBJ2-1; 10 bases match TRBD2. J lost 7 bases, V lost 2 bases, and 2 bases had no gene match. Germline loops: CDR1 MNHEY, CDR2 SMNVEV (reference sequence). The CDR3 runs 14 residues.

The chain uses TRBV5-4 and TRBJ2-5, with 8 bases identical to TRBD1. Germline lookup yields CDR1 SGHNT and CDR2 YYREEE (reference sequence). Trimming took 4 bases from V and 5 from J; bases not matched to a gene: 10. The CDR3 contains 15 residues. CDR3 residues: CASSTTDRARETQYF. The CDR3 DNA reads TGTGCCAGCAGCACAACGGACAGGGCCCGCGAGACCCAGTACTTC.

This chain connects TRBV6-1 to TRBJ1-5; D gene ambiguous. CDR1 and CDR2 from the germline V gene are MNHNS and SASEGT. CDR3 size: 13 residues. The germline V and J ends were trimmed by 1 base and 6 bases, with 7 bases remaining between them. CDR3 residues: CASSEGTVQPQHF. CDR3 sequence (DNA): TGTGCCAGCAGTGAAGGAACTGTTCAGCCCCAGCATTTT.

Here the CDR3 DNA reads TGTGCCAGCGCTAGGGTCGGGGGTGACAATGAGCAGTTCTTC. It codes for CASARVGGDNEQFF. The chain has TRBV6-5 and TRBJ2-1; D perhaps matches TRBD2 (6 bases). V was cut by 8 bases and J by 5 bases, with 16 bases left in between. The CDR3 is 14 amino acids. Germline V gene lookup returns CDR1 MNHEY and CDR2 SVGAGI.

CDR3 protein: CASSFGGGAETQYF. DNA for the CDR3: TGTGCCAGCAGCTTCGGCGGGGGGGCGGAGACCCAGTACTTC. This chain uses TRBV5-4 with TRBJ2-5; 9 bases are shared with TRBD2. Germline assignment: CDR1 SGHNT and CDR2 YYREEE (reference sequence). V shed 2 bases and J 5 bases; nucleotides not matched to a gene: 4. This CDR3 spans 14 amino acids.

The chain employs TRBV5-1 and TRBJ1-4, with D hard to call. This CDR3 has 15 amino acids. CDR1 is SGHRS and CDR2 is YFSETQ in the germline V gene. V was clipped by 2 bases and J by 4 bases, with 12 bases between them. Here the CDR3 reads CASSLNGMGNEKLFF. Here the CDR3 DNA reads TGCGCCAGCAGCTTAAACGGAATGGGTAATGAAAAACTGTTTTTT.

The chain links TRBV29-1 to TRBJ2-5, with 7 bases matching TRBD1. CDR1 is SQVTM, CDR2 ANQGSEA, per germline. Trimming cost V 2 bases and J 1 base; bases outside gene matches: 7. The CDR3 runs to 15 residues. The CDR3 region is CSVEWAGGFQETQYF. DNA of the CDR3: TGCAGCGTTGAATGGGCAGGGGGATTCCAAGAGACCCAGTACTTC.

The table lists this clone with a count of one. This chain connects TRBV30 to TRBJ1-3, with 7 bases identical to TRBD1. V trimming: 2 bases; J trimming: 4 bases; junction bases outside the gene matches: 11. Germline V gene sequence: CDR1 GTSNPN, CDR2 SVGIG (reference sequence). CDR3 length: 16 residues. This chain's CDR3 is CAWSYLGGRGGNTIYF. The CDR3 DNA sequence: TGTGCCTGGAGTTATTTAGGGGGCCGTGGGGGAAACACCATATATTTT.

The V and J genes are TRBV28 and TRBJ2-1, with 9 bases fitting TRBD1. Per the germline V gene, CDR1 is MDHEN and CDR2 is SYDVKM. The CDR3 runs 16 residues. Trimming took 5 bases from V and 8 from J; bases not matched to a gene: 13. The CDR3 here is CASSPAGTGRRDEQFF. CDR3 coding DNA: TGTGCCAGCAGTCCCGCCGGGACAGGGAGGAGGGATGAGCAGTTCTTC.

As to this clone: Because the CDR3's place on the DNA is in doubt, the DNA is left out and the CDR3 is given as listed by TCRdb. This chain connects TRBV6-4 to TRBJ1-1. CDR1 is MRHNA and CDR2 is SNTAGT in the germline V gene. The CDR3 has 13 amino acids, counting both end residues. The CDR3 here is CASSTSTNTEAFF.

This chain's CDR3 is CASSYQGGNSPLHF. The CDR3 nucleotides are TGTGCCAGCAGTTATCAGGGAGGGAATTCACCCCTCCACTTT. This chain joins TRBV27 and TRBJ1-6; D is perhaps TRBD1 (5 bases). Germline V gives CDR1 MNHEY, CDR2 SMNVEV (reference sequence). The CDR3 runs to 14 residues. V lost 4 bases and J lost 7, with 11 bases in between.

The rearrangement joins TRBV29-1 to TRBJ2-7, with TRBD2 as a possible D gene (5 bases). V gave up 7 bases and J gave up 5 bases, with 21 bases separating them. The CDR3 is 14 residues long. From germline, CDR1 is SQVTM and CDR2 ANQGSEA. CDR3 sequence reads: CSGVERDIPHEQYF. The CDR3 nucleotides are TGCAGCGGGGTGGAGAGGGATATACCCCACGAGCAGTACTTC.

The V call is TRBV7-8, the J call TRBJ1-2; TRBD1 matches at 8 bases. The CDR3 contains 15 residues. V was clipped by 5 bases and J by 8 bases; unmatched bases: 13. In germline, CDR1 is SGHVS, CDR2 FQNEAQ. The CDR3 region is CASSPLLRDRKGYTF. CDR3 bases: TGTGCCAGCAGCCCCCTCCTCCGGGACAGGAAAGGCTACACCTTC.

This chain links TRBV10-2 with TRBJ2-1, with D hard to call. CDR1 is WSHSY, CDR2 SAAADI, per germline. This CDR3 contains 15 residues. Trimming pared 10 bases from V and 6 bases from J, leaving 22 bases between. The CDR3 is CATSAARLALNEQFF. The DNA for the CDR3 is TGCGCCACCTCCGCTGCCCGGCTGGCTCTCAATGAGCAGTTCTTC.

The gene calls are TRBV11-2 and TRBJ1-1; TRBD1 is a possible D gene (6 bases). The CDR3 length is 13 residues. V lost 5 bases and J lost 5, with 12 bases in between. From germline, CDR1 is SGHAT and CDR2 FQNNGV. This CDR3 is CASSISQGTEAFF. The DNA of the CDR3 is TGTGCCAGCAGCATCTCCCAGGGGACTGAAGCTTTCTTT.

V gene TRBV6-5 combines with J gene TRBJ2-2; D is perhaps TRBD1 or TRBD2 (6 bases each). The V end lost 4 bases, the J end lost 4 bases, and 10 bases lay between the germline ends. The CDR3 is made up of 14 amino acids. Per the germline V gene, CDR1 is MNHEY and CDR2 is SVGAGI. The CDR3 coding sequence is TGTGCCAGCAGTTCCACGGGGGCCACCGGGGAGCTGTTTTTT. This gives the protein CASSSTGATGELFF.

The chain employs TRBV2 and TRBJ1-5; 12 nucleotides align to TRBD1. The CDR3 is 16 residues long. V gave up 7 bases and J gave up 5 bases; unmatched junction bases: 9. The germline V gene encodes CDR1 SNHLY and CDR2 FYNNEI. The CDR3 region has the DNA TGTGCCAGCACCTCCTCCGGGACAGGGGGCTATCAGCCCCAGCATTTT. Amino acids: CASTSSGTGGYQPQHF.

The rearrangement uses TRBV5-1 and TRBJ2-7; the D is unclear. The ends were cut back, 0 bases at V and 2 bases at J, with 12 bases in the middle. The CDR3 covers 15 residues. Germline V gene data show CDR1 as SGHRS and CDR2 as YFSETQ. CDR3 coding DNA: TGCGCCAGCAGCTTGGAGTCAGCCTCCCCCTACGAGCAGTACTTC. Its protein product is CASSLESASPYEQYF.

The chain combines TRBV6-1 with TRBJ2-7, with 10 nucleotides matching TRBD1. The CDR3 loop spans 14 amino acids. Germline assignment: CDR1 MNHNS and CDR2 SASEGT. V gave up 8 bases and J gave up 4 bases; unmatched junction bases: 8. CDR3 residues: CASDRQGAGYEQYF. In nucleotides, the CDR3 is TGTGCCAGCGACAGACAGGGGGCAGGGTACGAGCAGTACTTC.

The genes are TRBV19 and TRBJ1-1, with 11 bases that match TRBD1. CDR3 length: 15 residues. Germline-derived CDR1 and CDR2 are LNHDA and SQIVND (reference sequence). The V and J ends lost 6 bases and 1 base, in that order; junction bases with no gene match: 4. The CDR3 DNA reads as TGTGCCAGTAGCCGGGACAGGGGGGAGAACACTGAAGCTTTCTTT. It yields the protein CASSRDRGENTEAFF. Based on the CDR3 plus reference TRBV19 and TRBJ1-1, the full variable domain is DGGITQSPKYLFRKEGQNVTLSCEQNLNHDAMYWYRQDPGQGLRLIYYSQIVNDFQKGDIAEGYSVSREKKESFPLTVTSAQKNPTAFYLCASSRDRGENTEAFFGQGTRLTVV.

This sequence joins TRBV4-2 and TRBJ2-1; 9 nucleotides line up with TRBD2. CDR3 length: 16 amino acids. V lost 0 bases and J lost 6; bases outside the gene matches: 6. The germline V gene encodes CDR1 LGHNA and CDR2 YNFKEQ. The CDR3 DNA sequence: TGTGCCAGCAGCCAAGAACCTAGCGGGAACTTCAATGAGCAGTTCTTC. Residues: CASSQEPSGNFNEQFF.

The chain links TRBV5-1 to TRBJ2-3; no definite D call. Trimming took off 1 base at V and 6 bases at J, with 6 bases between the two ends. CDR3 length equals 12 residues. CDR1 is SGHRS and CDR2 is YFSETQ in the germline V gene. CDR3 protein: CASSLSVDTQYF. The CDR3 DNA reads as TGCGCCAGCAGCTTGAGTGTGGATACGCAGTATTTT.

The chain carries TRBV5-6 and TRBJ2-3, with 9 bases that match TRBD2. Germline CDR1 SGHDT, CDR2 YYEEEE. There are 17 residues in the CDR3. The ends lost 1 base at V and 2 bases at J; junction bases unmatched: 8. As DNA, the CDR3 is TGTGCCAGCAGCTTGCTGGTAGCGGGGGCCCACACAGATACGCAGTATTTT. Residues: CASSLLVAGAHTDTQYF.

This chain joins TRBV7-9 and TRBJ2-1; 10 bases agree with TRBD2. The germline V gene encodes CDR1 SEHNR and CDR2 FQNEAQ (reference sequence). The V gene end was trimmed by 2 bases and the J gene end by 4 bases; junction bases not matched to a gene: 5. CDR3 size: 16 residues. The CDR3 reads CASSLWLAGEYNEQFF. DNA for the CDR3: TGTGCCAGCAGCTTATGGCTAGCGGGAGAATACAATGAGCAGTTCTTC. The full variable domain, its missing parts supplied by reference TRBV7-9 and TRBJ2-1, is DTGVSQNPRHKITKRGQNVTFRCDPISEHNRLYWYRQTLGQGPEFLTYFQNEAQLEKSRLLSDRFSAERPKGSFSTLEIQRTEQGDSAMYLCASSLWLAGEYNEQFFGPGTRLTVL.

The chain couples TRBV2 to TRBJ1-2; D possibly corresponds to TRBD1 (6 bases). In germline, CDR1 is SNHLY, CDR2 FYNNEI. With 7 bases removed from V and 2 bases from J, the gap between germline ends came to 11 bases. CDR3 length: 13 residues. As DNA, the CDR3 is TGTGCCAGCAAAAGGGGGGCGAACTATGGCTACACCTTC. This codes for CASKRGANYGYTF.

V gene TRBV9 combines with J gene TRBJ2-7; the D gene is possibly TRBD2 (6 bases). Trimming took off 0 bases at V and 2 bases at J, with 9 bases between the two ends. The CDR3 extends over 14 amino acids. CDR1 and CDR2 (germline): SGDLS, YYNGEE. The CDR3 sequence: CASSVGGTTYEQYF. The CDR3 DNA reads TGTGCCAGCAGCGTAGGCGGGACCACCTACGAGCAGTACTTC.

The V gene is TRBV9, the J gene TRBJ1-4; a weak D match, TRBD1 (5 bases). CDR1 is SGDLS and CDR2 is YYNGEE in the germline V gene. The V end lost 0 bases, the J end lost 0 bases, and 9 bases lay between the germline ends. This CDR3 is built from 16 residues. CDR3 region: CASSVGDFATNEKLFF. Written as DNA, the CDR3 is TGTGCCAGCAGCGTAGGGGACTTTGCAACTAATGAAAAACTGTTTTTT.

The chain links TRBV7-9 to TRBJ2-1, with 10 positions matching TRBD2. CDR3 length: 15 amino acids. V lost 2 bases, J lost 4 bases, and 2 bases stayed unmatched. From germline, CDR1 is SEHNR and CDR2 FQNEAQ (reference sequence). The CDR3 nucleotides read TGTGCCAGCAGCTTACAGCGGGGGGGATACAATGAGCAGTTCTTC. Amino acid sequence: CASSLQRGGYNEQFF.

The sample holds a few counts of this clone. This chain connects TRBV10-1 to TRBJ1-1; 8 positions match TRBD1. The CDR3 contains 15 residues. J gave up 1 base and V 4 bases, and 5 bases lay outside the gene matches. CDR1 WNHNN and CDR2 SYGVQD come from the germline V gene (reference sequence). The CDR3 region has the DNA TGCGCCAGCAGTGGATTCGGACAGGGGAACACTGAAGCTTTCTTT. Translating it yields CASSGFGQGNTEAFF.